The TCR beta chain described here comes from a study of cytomegalovirus exposure and HLA in healthy donors. Looking at the study overall: Of fewer than 450 genotyped donors, 70% to 85% clustered with self-reported Caucasian donors.

For this clone: Its antigen is currently unknown.

The PCR contained 60 Vbeta and 13 Jbeta primers. Data came from immunoSEQ multiplex PCR; TCRdb stores just in-frame clones and leaves some out. The sample has some 130,000 clones, 80% to 85% seen once. Study outcomes and limitations: The study assumed roughly uniform donor sequencing depth for presence/absence analyses.

The trim removed 3 bases at V and 4 bases at J, leaving 13 bases unmatched. This CDR3 is 17 amino acids long. The germline CDR1 and CDR2 sequences are LGHNA and YSLEER. V and J are TRBV4-3 and TRBJ2-7, with TRBD1 matching 9 bases. The sequence was collected from a woman aged 50 to 65 in good health and CMV-seropositive. What was sequenced was PBMCs. For the CDR3, the DNA is TGCGCCAGCAGCCACGCCGTTCCGGGACAGGGAGCTTACGAGCAGTACTTC. Translating it yields CASSHAVPGQGAYEQYF.